This T cell receptor beta chain was sequenced for a study of blood T cell repertoires in COVID-19 (dated by TCRdb to about 2020). In the study overall: Samples from collaborators originated in the United States, Italy and Spain and spanned both the acute and convalescent phases of COVID-19. The repertoires were released in a freely available public database intended as a resource for research on the immune response to SARS-CoV-2. The sample metadata nearly always contained a de-identified subject ID, COVID-19 status, age in years and sex. Where available, HLA class I and class II types were taken from metadata supplied by the sample provider and were not determined by assay-based typing. The prospective study material was composed of cDNA or gDNA derived from T cells, B-cell-depleted T cells, or PBMCs. Deeply sampled blood TCRbeta repertoires from subjects exposed to, actively infected with, or recovered from COVID-19 were included in the dataset. The samples were drawn from the first 160 participants of the ongoing ImmuneRACE study and from over 950 subjects provided by 6 global collaborators.

Including the terminal cysteine and phenylalanine, the CDR3 comprises 16 residues. This entry keeps only the CDR3 DNA: 48 bases, framed from base 1. Between the V and J ends, shortened by 1 base and 9 bases respectively, the junction contains 22 bases. Looking up the germline V gene yields CDR1 SGHTS and CDR2 YDEGEE. One collaborating source in Seattle enrolled patients during active infection and followed them longitudinally through the course of disease. The collaborating institutions used their own protocols to collect whole blood in K2EDTA tubes. Collaborator samples were shipped for TCRbeta analysis as frozen whole blood, isolated PBMCs, or DNA extracted from either sample type. TCRbeta CDR3 regions were amplified from genomic DNA using the immunoSEQ Assay, a bias-controlled multiplex PCR. The study's processing was this. The number of nucleated cells in each sample was estimated from the amplification of reference gene primers within the assay. Sequence reads were collapsed and filtered to measure the absolute abundance of every unique TCRbeta CDR3 rearrangement. For each sample, productive Simpson clonality was calculated as the square root of Simpson's diversity index across productive rearrangements. TCRdb holds this immuneACCESS table with in-frame rearrangements only. Some clones are missing; in checked studies, unresolved V genes explain under half, and the rest has no known cause. Clone size and the V and J calls come from that table; the DNA yielded D and trimming. The sample yields over 150,000 clones; roughly 86% were counted once. In total, the top ten clones hold roughly 0.57% of the sample.

A word on this clone: No antigen is known for it. One base away there is no much larger clone; base qualities are not given.

The investigation overall reported the following: How much clinical and demographic metadata was included differed by source and by participant, and the metadata was provided uncurated.

This TCR came from a man aged 55 to 70 with COVID-19, enrolled during active disease. The chain is made from TRBV5-8 and TRBJ1-2; no confident D gene assignment can be made. Sequencing used peripheral blood. The CDR3 in this case is CASSLRYPGGGWSYTF. The nucleotide sequence reads TGTGCCAGCAGCTTGAGGTACCCAGGCGGAGGTTGGAGCTACACCTTC.